This T cell receptor (beta chain) was observed in a study of blood T cell repertoires in COVID-19 (dated by TCRdb to 2018 to 2021). Background on the whole study: Samples covering the acute and convalescent phases of COVID-19 were provided by collaborators in the United States, Italy and Spain. The samples were drawn from the first 160 participants of the ongoing ImmuneRACE study and from about 1,200 subjects provided by 6 global collaborators. Sample metadata almost always included a de-identified subject ID, COVID-19 status, age in years and sex. Where available, HLA class I and class II types were obtained from metadata supplied by the sample provider rather than from assay-based typing. Deeply sampled blood TCRbeta repertoires from subjects exposed to, actively infected with, or recovered from COVID-19 were included in the dataset. The repertoires were released in a freely available public database intended as a resource for research on the immune response to SARS-CoV-2. The material from the prospective study consisted of cDNA or gDNA derived from T cells, B-cell-depleted T cells, or PBMCs. What the work shows at the level of the full study, not this receptor alone: The quantity of clinical and demographic metadata differed by source and by participant and was supplied without curation.

TCRbeta CDR3 regions were amplified from genomic DNA by means of the immunoSEQ Assay, a bias-controlled multiplex PCR. Per the source publication's procedure: The number of nucleated cells in each sample was estimated from the amplification of reference gene primers within the assay. To quantify the absolute abundance of each unique TCRbeta CDR3 rearrangement, sequence reads were collapsed and filtered. For each sample, productive Simpson clonality was calculated by taking the square root of Simpson's diversity index across productive rearrangements. Sourced from immuneACCESS, this table was stored by TCRdb with only in-frame sequences that have V and J called. A share of the clones is absent; for the studies checked, an unresolved V gene accounts for under half, and the remainder has no known explanation. The V and J calls and the clone size are those of that table, but D and trimming were determined from the DNA. Counted in this sample were some 130,000 clones; approximately 83% of them appeared once. The top ten constitute 15% to 20% of the sample.

A second Seattle source provided samples from volunteer blood donors who had recovered from COVID-19. The collaborating institutions used their own protocols to collect whole blood in K2EDTA tubes. For TCRbeta analysis, collaborators shipped samples in one of three forms: frozen whole blood, isolated PBMCs, or DNA extracted from either of those sample types. V is cut by 0 bases and J by 1 base, and the space between the germline ends is 9 bases. The germline V gene gives CDR1 as SGDLS and CDR2 as YYNGEE. Its CDR3 holds 15 amino acids, cysteine through phenylalanine. Only the CDR3 DNA stays, 45 bases, in frame from base 1. This clone was observed a few times. It has no known antigen specificity. No per-base quality is available; no much larger clone lies one base away. Different DNA sequences within this sample yield the same CDR3.

The chain is encoded by TRBV9 joined to TRBJ2-3; TRBD1 is a possible D gene, resting on 6 matching bases. The sample was peripheral blood. This receptor was identified in a woman aged 45-59 years who had recovered from COVID-19. CDR3 region: CASSVEQGRTDTQYF. The nucleotide sequence is TGTGCCAGCAGCGTAGAACAGGGACGCACAGATACGCAGTATTTT.